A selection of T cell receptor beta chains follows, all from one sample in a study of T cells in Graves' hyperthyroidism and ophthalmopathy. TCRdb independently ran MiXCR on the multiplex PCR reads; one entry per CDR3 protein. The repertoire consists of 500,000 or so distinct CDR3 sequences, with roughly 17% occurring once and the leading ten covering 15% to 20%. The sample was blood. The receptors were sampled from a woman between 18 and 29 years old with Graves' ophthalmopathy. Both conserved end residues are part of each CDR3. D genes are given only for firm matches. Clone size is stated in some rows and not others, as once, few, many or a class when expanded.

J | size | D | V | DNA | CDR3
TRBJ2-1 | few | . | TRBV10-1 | TGCGCCAGCAGTGATCACATCCTTAGCGGTCACAATGAGCAGTTCTTC | CASSDHILSGHNEQFF
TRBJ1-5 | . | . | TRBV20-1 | TGCAGTGCTAGAGGAGTGGACCAGCCCCAGCATTTT | CSARGVDQPQHF
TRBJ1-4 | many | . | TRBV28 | TGTGCCAGCAGTTTATGGATTGAAGGGGCACTGTTTTTT | CASSLWIEGALFF
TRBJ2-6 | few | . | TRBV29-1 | TGCAGCGTGCGCCTGGTTTCATACTCTGGGGCCAACGTCCTGACTTTC | CSVRLVSYSGANVLTF
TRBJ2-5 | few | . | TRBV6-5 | TGTGCCAGCAGTTACGACGGAGAGACCCAGTACTTC | CASSYDGETQYF
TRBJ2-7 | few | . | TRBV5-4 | TGTGCCAGCAGCATCACCGGGATAACGGAGCGGCCCTACGAGCAGTACTTC | CASSITGITERPYEQYF
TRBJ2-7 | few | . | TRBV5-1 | TGCGCCAGCAGCCCCGTGCCTCCGACCCAGGTTCCCCACGAGCAGTACTTC | CASSPVPPTQVPHEQYF
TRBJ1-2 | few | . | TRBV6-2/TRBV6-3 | TGTGCCAGCAGTCCCTTCGAGGATCGGATTAACTATGGCTACACCTTC | CASSPFEDRINYGYTF
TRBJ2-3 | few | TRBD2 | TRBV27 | TGTGCCAGCAGTTTTGCGGTAGCGGGGGATACGCAGTATTTT | CASSFAVAGDTQYF
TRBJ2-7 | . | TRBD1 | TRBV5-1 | TGCGCCAGCAGCTTGCCTTCAGGGGGCTACGAGCAGTACTTC | CASSLPSGGYEQYF
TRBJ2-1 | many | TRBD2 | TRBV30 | TGTGCCTGGAGCCCTTGGGGAGGGAACTACAATGAGCAGTTCTTC | CAWSPWGGNYNEQFF
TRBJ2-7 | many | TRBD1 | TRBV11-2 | TGTGCCAGCAGCTTAGATCTCGGCAGGGGGAACGATCGCGAGCAGTACTTC | CASSLDLGRGNDREQYF
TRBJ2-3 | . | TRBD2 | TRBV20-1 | TGCAGTGCTAGTTACAGCGGGGGGGCAGATACGCAGTATTTT | CSASYSGGADTQYF
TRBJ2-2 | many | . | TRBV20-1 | TGCAGTGCTAGAGGCTCGCTGGGCACCGGGGAGCTGTTTTTT | CSARGSLGTGELFF
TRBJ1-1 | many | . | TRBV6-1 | TGTGCCAGTACCGTGGGGGGCCGGAACACTGAAGCTTTCTTT | CASTVGGRNTEAFF
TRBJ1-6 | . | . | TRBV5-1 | TGCGCCAGCAGCTTGAATCTTCGGGGGGGCCCTGGGAGGCCCCTCCACTTT | CASSLNLRGGPGRPLHF
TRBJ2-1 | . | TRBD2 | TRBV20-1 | TGCAGTGCTAGTTGGGCGGGGGGCGGCGAGCAGTTCTTC | CSASWAGGGEQFF
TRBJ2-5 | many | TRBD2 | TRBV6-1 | TGTGCCAGCAATTCTCTCGCGGGGGGGGGAGAGACCCAGTACTTC | CASNSLAGGGETQYF
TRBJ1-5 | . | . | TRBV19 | TGTCCGCGAGGGTACGGTCAGCCCCAGCATTTT | CPRGYGQPQHF
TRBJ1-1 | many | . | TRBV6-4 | TGTGCCAGCAGTAAGGGATTTCCAGAAGAAGCTTTCTTT | CASSKGFPEEAFF
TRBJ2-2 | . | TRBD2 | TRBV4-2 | TGTGCCAGCAGCCCGCTACTAGCGGCGAACACCGGGGAGCTGTTTTTT | CASSPLLAANTGELFF
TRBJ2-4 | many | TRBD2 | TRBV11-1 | TGTGCCAGCAGCCCCCCACTAGCGGGAGTGGGAAACATTCAGTACTTC | CASSPPLAGVGNIQYF
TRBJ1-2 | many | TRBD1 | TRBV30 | TGTGCCTGGATGATAAAGGGGGCTGTCACCTTC | CAWMIKGAVTF
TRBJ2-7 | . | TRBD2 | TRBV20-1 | TGCAGTGCTGGGGGGGAACTAGCGGTCTCCTACGAGCAGTACTTC | CSAGGELAVSYEQYF